This T cell receptor beta chain was observed in a study of control samples from healthy donors and cancer patients. This CDR3 contains 11 residues. With 3 bases removed from V and 3 bases from J, the gap between germline ends came to 3 bases. From germline, CDR1 is SGHDN and CDR2 FVKESK. Assay: immunoSEQ multiplex PCR; the TCRdb copy retains only in-frame clones and omits some. The sample shows roughly 140,000 clones, over 90% of them seen only once. The sequence derives from a man between 50 and 59 years old in good health. The sequencing input was blood. The J gene is TRBJ2-7, the V gene TRBV14, with no clear D. In DNA, the CDR3 is TGTGCCAGCAGCCAGATCTACGAGCAGTACTTC. Translating gives CASSQIYEQYF.